This T cell receptor beta chain was identified in a study of blood T cell repertoires in COVID-19. Study-level background: From the United States, Italy and Spain came samples of acute and convalescent COVID-19. In each case, the material was cDNA or gDNA derived from T cells, B-cell-depleted T cells, or PBMCs.

Per the original methods: Researchers report that nucleated cell counts were estimated from reference gene primer amplification. Here immunoSEQ multiplex PCR was the method, and the copy in TCRdb shows in-frame clones only, minus some. The D gene and trimming were derived from the DNA, and the V and J assignments and clone size from that table. The sample has roughly 300,000 clones, over 80% seen once. V was pared by 5 bases and J by 3 bases, with 7 bases of the junction left unmatched. The CDR3 has 14 residues. Germline V gene data show CDR1 as MNHNS and CDR2 as SASEGT. This chain links TRBV6-1 with TRBJ2-7; TRBD2 matches at 7 bases. This sequence was found in a woman in her forties who had recovered from COVID-19. Sequences were obtained from peripheral blood. CDR3 sequence (DNA): TGTGCCAGCAGTCTCAGCGGGGAACACTACGAGCAGTACTTC. Amino acid sequence: CASSLSGEHYEQYF.